Listed below are T cell receptor beta chains from one sample, sequenced in a study of T cell responses to AZD1222 COVID-19 vaccine. Some clones are missing from TCRdb's copy, which holds only in-frame ones; the method was immunoSEQ multiplex PCR. The table records 150,000 or so clones, 70% to 90% of them present only once. The sequencing here drew on peripheral blood, taken on day 0 of MenACWY control vaccination. The receptors originated from an adult in good health. Each CDR3 is given with its conserved first and last residue. A D gene is named only where the DNA matches it firmly. Clone size is shown for a subset of rows, as once, few, many or a class of expanded clone.

clone_size d_call j_call v_call cdr3_aa cdr3_nt
- - TRBJ1-1 TRBV5-1 CASSLAGQGNTEAFF TGCGCCAGCAGCTTGGCCGGCCAGGGGAACACTGAAGCTTTCTTT
once TRBD1 TRBJ2-7 TRBV7-2 CASSFGRGLYEQYF TGTGCCAGCAGCTTTGGCAGGGGGCTATACGAGCAGTACTTC
- TRBD1 TRBJ1-2 TRBV9 CASSGARAGRGGYTF TGTGCCAGCAGCGGGGCACGGGCAGGCAGGGGGGGCTACACCTTC
- TRBD1 TRBJ2-5 TRBV27 CASSSRDSGTQYF TGTGCCAGCAGTTCCCGGGACAGTGGGACCCAGTACTTC
- - TRBJ2-1 TRBV19 CASSSIESSYNEQFF TGTGCCAGTAGTAGTATCGAGAGCTCCTACAATGAGCAGTTCTTC
few - TRBJ1-1 TRBV3-1/TRBV3-2 CASSQAGVRGTEAFF TGTGCCAGCAGCCAGGCAGGGGTCCGAGGGACTGAAGCTTTCTTT
- TRBD1 TRBJ2-7 TRBV29-1 CSARDRGEQYF TGCAGCGCCCGGGACAGGGGCGAGCAGTACTTC
few - TRBJ2-5 TRBV25-1 CASRGLLETQYF TGTGCCAGCAGGGGGCTACTAGAGACCCAGTACTTC
- - TRBJ1-6 TRBV6-5 CASSYGGRRNSPLHF TGTGCCAGCAGTTACGGCGGTCGACGGAATTCACCCCTCCACTTT
- - TRBJ1-4 TRBV5-6 CASSLGGSGYNEKLFF TGTGCCAGCAGCTTGGGAGGGTCAGGATACAATGAAAAACTGTTTTTT
- - TRBJ1-4 TRBV7-2 CASSLRRDNEKLFF TGTGCCAGCAGCCTTCGGCGAGATAATGAAAAACTGTTTTTT
- TRBD1 TRBJ1-2 TRBV28 CASSGTVYGYTF TGTGCCAGCAGTGGGACAGTCTATGGCTACACCTTC
- TRBD1 TRBJ1-1 TRBV29-1 CSFRTGGYTEAFF TGCAGCTTCCGGACAGGGGGATACACTGAAGCTTTCTTT
- TRBD2 TRBJ2-2 TRBV9 CASSVDPASGYTGELFF TGTGCCAGCAGCGTAGACCCAGCTAGCGGTTACACCGGGGAGCTGTTTTTT
- TRBD1 TRBJ1-6 TRBV7-9 CASSSTGGLRSPLHF TGTGCCAGCAGCTCAACAGGGGGACTACGTTCACCCCTCCACTTT
- - TRBJ1-4 TRBV15 CATAGSDATNEKLFF TGTGCCACCGCGGGGTCAGACGCAACTAATGAAAAACTGTTTTTT
- - TRBJ1-2 TRBV30 CAWSTVGWNYGYTF TGTGCCTGGAGTACCGTCGGGTGGAACTATGGCTACACCTTC
- TRBD1 TRBJ1-6 TRBV9 CASSAFWTGETSPLHF TGTGCCAGCAGCGCCTTCTGGACAGGGGAGACTTCACCCCTCCACTTT
few TRBD1 TRBJ2-1 TRBV11-2 CASSLGTGGYNEQFF TGTGCCAGCAGCTTAGGGACAGGGGGTTACAATGAGCAGTTCTTC
- - TRBJ1-2 TRBV28 CASSLRQAYGYTF TGTGCCAGCAGTTTACGACAAGCCTATGGCTACACCTTC
few - TRBJ2-7 TRBV10-3 CAISSHPGRGSLRDEQYF TGTGCCATCAGTTCACATCCCGGACGGGGATCCCTGCGGGACGAGCAGTACTTC
- TRBD1 TRBJ2-1 TRBV4-2 CASSQASGQGLSWEQFF TGTGCCAGCAGCCAAGCGTCGGGACAGGGCCTCTCATGGGAGCAGTTCTTC
- - TRBJ2-7 TRBV13 CASRPGNSYEQYF TGTGCCAGCAGGCCCGGGAATTCCTACGAGCAGTACTTC
- - TRBJ1-2 TRBV28 CASSPRTSNYGYTF TGTGCCAGCAGTCCCAGGACAAGTAACTATGGCTACACCTTC
- - TRBJ2-3 TRBV15 CATSRTRADTQYF TGTGCCACCAGCAGAACCCGGGCAGATACGCAGTATTTT
- - TRBJ1-3 TRBV5-6 CASGDRHSGNTIYF TGTGCCAGCGGGGACCGCCACTCTGGAAACACCATATATTTT
- TRBD2 TRBJ2-1 TRBV28 CASSSSGASYNEQFF TGTGCCAGCAGTTCTAGCGGGGCCTCCTACAATGAGCAGTTCTTC
- TRBD2 TRBJ2-2 TRBV15 CATSRAREGPDGELFF TGTGCCACCAGCAGAGCGCGGGAGGGCCCTGACGGGGAGCTGTTTTTT
- - TRBJ1-3 TRBV30 CAWDLGSSGNTIYF TGTGCCTGGGACCTTGGGAGCTCTGGAAACACCATATATTTT
- TRBD2 TRBJ2-1 TRBV4-2 CASSHGTTYAYNEQFF TGTGCCAGCAGCCATGGGACTACCTATGCCTACAATGAGCAGTTCTTC
few - TRBJ2-7 TRBV7-9 CASSSGAYEQYF TGTGCCAGCAGCTCGGGAGCCTACGAGCAGTACTTC
- - TRBJ2-7 TRBV7-9 CASSFRGDGSTEQYF TGTGCCAGCAGCTTCCGGGGCGACGGTTCCACGGAGCAGTACTTC
- TRBD1 TRBJ2-7 TRBV19 CASRGGRGLNEQYF TGTGCCAGTAGGGGGGGCAGGGGGCTAAACGAGCAGTACTTC
- - TRBJ1-4 TRBV19 CASQREPTNEKLFF TGTGCCAGCCAGAGAGAACCAACTAATGAAAAACTGTTTTTT
few - TRBJ1-1 TRBV19 CASSIERHLNTEAFF TGTGCCAGTAGTATTGAGCGACACCTGAACACTGAAGCTTTCTTT
- TRBD1 TRBJ2-7 TRBV6-1 CASSELGDRGYEQYF TGTGCCAGCAGTGAATTGGGGGACAGGGGGTACGAGCAGTACTTC
- - TRBJ1-5 TRBV5-1 CASSLASGPNQPQHF TGCGCCAGCAGCTTGGCCTCGGGGCCCAATCAGCCCCAGCATTTT
- - TRBJ1-2 TRBV5-1 CASSLEGRANYGYTF TGCGCCAGCAGCTTGGAGGGCAGGGCTAACTATGGCTACACCTTC
- - TRBJ1-4 TRBV7-8 CASSFRAPATNEKLFF TGTGCCAGCAGCTTTAGGGCGCCCGCAACTAATGAAAAACTGTTTTTT
few - TRBJ1-1 TRBV6-5 CASRGHERTEAFF TGTGCCAGCAGGGGACACGAAAGGACTGAAGCTTTCTTT
- - TRBJ2-1 TRBV18 CASSQSQPATDSYNEQFF TGTGCCAGCTCACAATCACAGCCAGCTACTGATTCCTACAATGAGCAGTTCTTC
few - TRBJ1-1 TRBV5-8 CASSLGPNTEAFF TGTGCCAGCAGCTTGGGGCCGAACACTGAAGCTTTCTTT
- - TRBJ2-7 TRBV6-1 CASSEVSGGVIEQYF TGTGCCAGCAGTGAAGTATCAGGAGGAGTCATCGAGCAGTACTTC
once - TRBJ2-7 TRBV27 CASSLSRGGGQDYEQYF TGTGCCAGCAGTTTATCTCGCGGGGGGGGACAGGACTACGAGCAGTACTTC
- - TRBJ2-3 TRBV9 CASVWGRMKDTQYF TGTGCCTCCGTTTGGGGGCGGATGAAAGATACGCAGTATTTT
- TRBD2 TRBJ2-3 TRBV3-1/TRBV3-2 CASSGAGTDTQYF TGTGCCAGCAGCGGAGCGGGAACAGATACGCAGTATTTT
- TRBD1 TRBJ1-1 TRBV7-2 CASRVDRGEAFF TGTGCCAGCAGAGTTGACAGGGGTGAAGCTTTCTTT
- - TRBJ1-1 TRBV19 CASSPRGKGGAAFF TGTGCCAGTAGTCCAAGGGGCAAGGGGGGAGCAGCTTTCTTT
- - TRBJ1-1 TRBV11-3 CASSLGPRGMNTEAFF TGTGCCAGCAGCTTAGGGCCCAGGGGCATGAACACTGAAGCTTTCTTT
- TRBD1 TRBJ1-2 TRBV10-3 CAIRDREDNYGYTF TGTGCCATACGGGACAGGGAAGATAACTATGGCTACACCTTC
- TRBD1 TRBJ1-2 TRBV7-8 CASSLSDISTGINGYTF TGTGCCAGCAGCTTAAGCGATATTTCGACAGGGATAAATGGCTACACCTTC
- TRBD1 TRBJ2-1 TRBV2 CASRARQGTYNEQFF TGTGCCAGCAGGGCAAGACAGGGAACCTACAATGAGCAGTTCTTC
- - TRBJ1-2 TRBV12-3/TRBV12-4 CASSPVLHGYTF TGTGCCAGCAGCCCCGTCCTGCATGGCTACACCTTC
- - TRBJ1-5 TRBV4-3 CASSQGHSNQPQHF TGCGCCAGCAGCCAAGGACATAGCAATCAGCCCCAGCATTTT
- - TRBJ1-2 TRBV4-2 CASSDIRYGYTF TGTGCCAGCAGCGACATCCGGTATGGCTACACCTTC
once TRBD2 TRBJ2-2 TRBV5-4 CASSSPSGGLTGELFF TGTGCCAGCAGCAGCCCTAGCGGGGGGTTAACCGGGGAGCTGTTTTTT
- - TRBJ1-1 TRBV20-1 CSAKEHAEAFF TGCAGTGCTAAAGAGCATGCTGAAGCTTTCTTT
- - TRBJ2-7 TRBV24-1 CATSDPGRGDEQYF TGTGCCACCAGTGATCCAGGACGGGGCGACGAGCAGTACTTC
- - TRBJ1-1 TRBV25-1 CASREQGRNTEAFF TGTGCCAGCAGGGAACAGGGAAGGAACACTGAAGCTTTCTTT